This T cell receptor beta chain was documented in a study of cytomegalovirus exposure and HLA in healthy donors. Looking at the study overall: Out of 150 million to 200 million T cells, an earlier analysis found around 110 million unique TCR beta sequences in total.

PCR was performed using 60 Vbeta and 13 Jbeta primers. Clones were sequenced by immunoSEQ multiplex PCR, and TCRdb holds only the in-frame ones, with some missing. In the table there are some 130,000 clones, approximately 87% of which are singletons. Study-wide points: Analyzed later, most CMV-associated TCR beta chains appeared HLA-restricted.

As concerns this clone: Its antigen is unidentified.

Between the trimmed V and J ends, which lost 0 bases and 7 bases, there was a span of 10 bases. CDR3 size: 13 residues. Germline CDR1 is GTSNPN and CDR2 is SVGIG (reference sequence). The rearrangement links TRBV30 to TRBJ1-5; D gene uncertain. The origin of this receptor is a man in his forties in good health and CMV-seronegative. Sequencing was performed on PBMCs. The DNA of the CDR3 is TGTGCCTGGAGTGTCGAGGCTTGGCAGCCCCAGCATTTT. This codes for CAWSVEAWQPQHF.